Listed below are T cell receptor beta chains from one sample, sequenced in a study of T cells after posttransplantation cyclophosphamide. Sequencing was performed with immunoSEQ multiplex PCR; in TCRdb, only in-frame clones are kept and a portion is missing. The table lists approximately 30,000 clones, 80% to 90% of them singletons. The sequenced sample consisted of PBMCs. Source of these receptors: a woman between 40 and 50 years old with a blood cancer, CMV-positive, and with a related stem cell donor. CDR3s include the opening cysteine and the closing phenylalanine or tryptophan. Fields, in order: clone size, J gene, V gene, D gene, CDR3 protein, CDR3 DNA. D genes are given only for firm matches. Clone sizes are given selectively: once, few, many, or a class where the clone is expanded.

abundance: NA
j_gene: TRBJ2-3
v_gene: TRBV18
d_gene: TRBD1
CDR3aa: CASSPQGRGTGGTDTQYF
CDR3nt: TGTGCCAGCTCACCACAGGGGAGGGGGACAGGGGGAACAGATACGCAGTATTTT

abundance: NA
j_gene: TRBJ1-1
v_gene: TRBV2
d_gene: NA
CDR3aa: CASRRTDNSMNTEAFF
CDR3nt: TGTGCCAGCAGAAGGACAGACAATTCGATGAACACTGAAGCTTTCTTT

abundance: NA
j_gene: TRBJ2-3
v_gene: TRBV2
d_gene: NA
CDR3aa: CASTPELDQDYSTDTQYF
CDR3nt: TGTGCCAGCACCCCCGAACTCGACCAAGACTATAGCACAGATACGCAGTATTTT

abundance: NA
j_gene: TRBJ2-7
v_gene: TRBV19
d_gene: NA
CDR3aa: CASSGMWGDYEQYF
CDR3nt: TGTGCCAGTAGTGGGATGTGGGGGGACTACGAGCAGTACTTC

abundance: NA
j_gene: TRBJ2-7
v_gene: TRBV10-3
d_gene: TRBD2
CDR3aa: CAISEPSLGAPGLAGSSYEQYF
CDR3nt: TGTGCCATCAGTGAGCCCTCCTTGGGGGCTCCGGGACTAGCGGGGAGCTCCTACGAGCAGTACTTC

abundance: NA
j_gene: TRBJ2-5
v_gene: TRBV7-8
d_gene: TRBD2
CDR3aa: CASSLTSLAGKETQYF
CDR3nt: TGTGCCAGCAGCTTAACCTCACTAGCGGGGAAAGAGACCCAGTACTTC

abundance: NA
j_gene: TRBJ1-2
v_gene: TRBV5-1
d_gene: TRBD1
CDR3aa: CASSGDSYGYTF
CDR3nt: TGCGCCAGCAGCGGGGACAGCTATGGCTACACCTTC

abundance: NA
j_gene: TRBJ2-7
v_gene: TRBV7-8
d_gene: TRBD1
CDR3aa: CASSFFGTGGDEQYF
CDR3nt: TGTGCCAGCAGCTTTTTCGGGACAGGGGGCGACGAGCAGTACTTC

abundance: NA
j_gene: TRBJ2-2
v_gene: TRBV5-6
d_gene: NA
CDR3aa: CASRTGTRGTGELFF
CDR3nt: TGTGCCAGCAGGACAGGGACTAGGGGCACCGGGGAGCTGTTTTTT

abundance: few
j_gene: TRBJ1-5
v_gene: TRBV5-6
d_gene: NA
CDR3aa: CASSLAYGPQHF
CDR3nt: TGTGCCAGCAGCTTGGCTTACGGGCCCCAGCATTTT

abundance: NA
j_gene: TRBJ1-1
v_gene: TRBV28
d_gene: TRBD1
CDR3aa: CASSFWTGATEAFF
CDR3nt: TGTGCCAGCAGTTTCTGGACAGGGGCCACTGAAGCTTTCTTT

abundance: NA
j_gene: TRBJ1-5
v_gene: TRBV19
d_gene: TRBD1
CDR3aa: CASSIVQGVNQPQHF
CDR3nt: TGTGCCAGTAGTATAGTACAGGGGGTTAATCAGCCCCAGCATTTT

abundance: NA
j_gene: TRBJ2-2
v_gene: TRBV12-5
d_gene: NA
CDR3aa: CASGLGQNTGELFF
CDR3nt: TGTGCTAGTGGTTTGGGACAGAACACCGGGGAGCTGTTTTTT

abundance: NA
j_gene: TRBJ2-2
v_gene: TRBV2
d_gene: TRBD1
CDR3aa: CAIAGQGWTGELFF
CDR3nt: TGTGCCATCGCCGGACAGGGTTGGACCGGGGAGCTGTTTTTT

abundance: NA
j_gene: TRBJ2-1
v_gene: TRBV5-1
d_gene: NA
CDR3aa: CASSLGETYNEQFF
CDR3nt: TGCGCCAGCAGCTTGGGGGAGACCTACAATGAGCAGTTCTTC

abundance: NA
j_gene: TRBJ1-1
v_gene: TRBV29-1
d_gene: NA
CDR3aa: CIVEVNTEAFF
CDR3nt: TGCATCGTAGAGGTGAACACTGAAGCTTTCTTT

abundance: NA
j_gene: TRBJ1-2
v_gene: TRBV5-1
d_gene: NA
CDR3aa: CASSLVGGGGYTF
CDR3nt: TGCGCCAGCAGCTTGGTTGGGGGGGGCGGCTACACCTTC

abundance: NA
j_gene: TRBJ2-7
v_gene: TRBV7-9
d_gene: NA
CDR3aa: CASSLGGGGREQYF
CDR3nt: TGTGCCAGCAGCTTAGGAGGGGGAGGGAGGGAGCAGTACTTC

abundance: NA
j_gene: TRBJ2-2
v_gene: TRBV2
d_gene: NA
CDR3aa: CASSEEGLNAGELFF
CDR3nt: TGTGCCAGCAGTGAAGAGGGGCTTAACGCCGGGGAGCTGTTTTTT

abundance: once
j_gene: TRBJ2-4
v_gene: TRBV5-4
d_gene: TRBD1
CDR3aa: CASSLVAGGNIQYF
CDR3nt: TGTGCCAGCAGCTTGGTGGCAGGGGGTAACATTCAGTACTTC

abundance: NA
j_gene: TRBJ2-5
v_gene: TRBV4-1
d_gene: TRBD2
CDR3aa: CASSQDGGLAGGGETQYF
CDR3nt: TGCGCCAGCAGCCAAGATGGTGGACTAGCGGGGGGAGGGGAGACCCAGTACTTC

abundance: NA
j_gene: TRBJ2-1
v_gene: TRBV5-1
d_gene: TRBD2
CDR3aa: CASSLGETSGGKYNEQFF
CDR3nt: TGCGCCAGCAGCTTGGGAGAGACTAGCGGGGGGAAATACAATGAGCAGTTCTTC

abundance: once
j_gene: TRBJ1-3
v_gene: TRBV7-9
d_gene: NA
CDR3aa: CASTLLWDEGTGNTIYF
CDR3nt: TGTGCCAGCACCTTGCTGTGGGATGAGGGCACTGGAAACACCATATATTTT

abundance: NA
j_gene: TRBJ2-1
v_gene: TRBV15
d_gene: NA
CDR3aa: CATSRGPGGDLYNEQFF
CDR3nt: TGTGCCACCAGCAGAGGTCCCGGCGGGGACCTCTACAATGAGCAGTTCTTC

abundance: once
j_gene: TRBJ1-4
v_gene: TRBV5-1
d_gene: TRBD1
CDR3aa: CASRLQGAGEKLFF
CDR3nt: TGCGCCAGCAGACTCCAGGGGGCGGGTGAAAAACTGTTTTTT

abundance: NA
j_gene: TRBJ1-1
v_gene: TRBV18
d_gene: TRBD1
CDR3aa: CASSPGQGIMNTEAFF
CDR3nt: TGTGCCAGCTCACCAGGACAGGGAATTATGAACACTGAAGCTTTCTTT

abundance: NA
j_gene: TRBJ2-5
v_gene: TRBV7-6
d_gene: TRBD2
CDR3aa: CASSLVSGRTSPETQYF
CDR3nt: TGTGCCAGCAGCTTAGTTTCAGGGCGGACTAGCCCGGAGACCCAGTACTTC

abundance: NA
j_gene: TRBJ2-3
v_gene: TRBV11-2
d_gene: NA
CDR3aa: CASSIPRGGVVADTQYF
CDR3nt: TGTGCCAGCAGCATCCCTAGGGGGGGTGTGGTGGCAGATACGCAGTATTTT

abundance: NA
j_gene: TRBJ1-2
v_gene: TRBV25-1
d_gene: NA
CDR3aa: CASRDWGDDGYTF
CDR3nt: TGTGCCTCCCGGGATTGGGGTGATGATGGCTACACCTTC

abundance: NA
j_gene: TRBJ2-1
v_gene: TRBV15
d_gene: NA
CDR3aa: CATKGGASSYNEQFF
CDR3nt: TGTGCCACCAAAGGGGGGGCGAGCTCCTACAATGAGCAGTTCTTC

abundance: NA
j_gene: TRBJ1-3
v_gene: TRBV7-3
d_gene: NA
CDR3aa: CASSPGPGNTIYF
CDR3nt: TGTGCCAGCAGCCCAGGCCCTGGAAACACCATATATTTT

abundance: few
j_gene: TRBJ1-4
v_gene: TRBV6-1
d_gene: TRBD1
CDR3aa: CASSGGRDGTVEEKLFF
CDR3nt: TGTGCCAGCAGTGGGGGGCGTGATGGGACAGTGGAGGAAAAACTGTTTTTT

abundance: NA
j_gene: TRBJ2-7
v_gene: TRBV7-9
d_gene: NA
CDR3aa: CASSEGPSVRQYF
CDR3nt: TGTGCCAGCTCGGAGGGCCCCAGTGTACGGCAGTACTTC

abundance: NA
j_gene: TRBJ2-3
v_gene: TRBV9
d_gene: NA
CDR3aa: CASSVGEVATDTQYF
CDR3nt: TGTGCCAGCAGCGTAGGGGAGGTCGCGACAGATACGCAGTATTTT

abundance: few
j_gene: TRBJ1-1
v_gene: TRBV28
d_gene: NA
CDR3aa: CASTTYRVRAFF
CDR3nt: TGTGCCAGCACTACCTACAGGGTCCGCGCTTTCTTT